In its sample, the clone carrying this T cell receptor (beta chain) ranks as medium-sized. The antigen remains undetermined. A library prepared for alpha chains yielded this beta chain as an off-target read; its size is of little meaning. Using its own MiXCR run on the 5' RACE reads, TCRdb lists one record per CDR3 protein. The sample holds more than 10,000 distinct CDR3 sequences, 5.6% seen once. Time point defined: sample taken at primary tumor resection. The sample comes from a study of spatial heterogeneity in lung cancer. Study-wide background: Every unique TCR and UMI combination, on average, appeared more than ten times in raw reads. Study-wide results and caveats: Counts of expanded alpha and beta TCRs within tumors tracked the tumor nonsynonymous mutation count.

This CDR3 is 14 amino acids long. The V gene's germline CDR1 is ENHRY and CDR2 SYGVKD. V lost 6 bases and J 7 bases, leaving 16 bases between the germline ends. The rearrangement links TRBV10-3 to TRBJ1-5; D might be TRBD1 (5 bases). The source of this sequence is a female donor with early-stage non-small cell lung cancer. Sequenced material: lung tumor tissue, taken at surgery. This chain's CDR3 is CAISPREIGQPQHF. The DNA of the CDR3 is TGTGCCATCAGCCCCAGGGAAATAGGACAGCCCCAGCATTTT.